These T cell receptor beta chains were read from a single sample in a study of T cells after yellow fever vaccination. TCRdb used MiXCR to reprocess the 5' RACE reads, holding one entry per CDR3 protein. The table includes 350,000 to 450,000 distinct CDR3 sequences, under 20% detected once. The material was PBMCs, obtained before the yellow fever booster vaccination. The source is a man younger than 30 who received the YFV17D yellow fever vaccine. Each CDR3 is given with its conserved first and last residue. Each record gives: clone size, V gene, J gene, D gene, CDR3 DNA, CDR3 protein. A D gene is named only where the DNA matches it firmly. Some rows mark clone size as missing; the rest say once, few, many or name a class of expanded clone.

.,TRBV27,TRBJ2-5,.,TGTGCCAGCAGTTTTAACAAGGAAGAGACCCAGTACTTC,CASSFNKEETQYF
few,TRBV9,TRBJ2-3,.,TGTGCCAGCAGCGTCGGTGGAGGGTTTGGAACAGATACGCAGTATTTT,CASSVGGGFGTDTQYF
.,TRBV4-1,TRBJ2-5,.,TGCGCCAGCAGCCAAGTGGGGCAGGCAAGGTTGGAGACCCAGTACTTC,CASSQVGQARLETQYF
few,TRBV6-2/TRBV6-3,TRBJ1-2,.,TGTGCCAGCAGTTATCGCCCGGGACTTTCCTATGGCTACACCTTC,CASSYRPGLSYGYTF
.,TRBV4-2,TRBJ2-7,TRBD1,TGTGCCAGCAGCCAGGACAGGGTTAGTAACGAGCAGTACTTC,CASSQDRVSNEQYF
.,TRBV6-6,TRBJ2-3,TRBD1,TGTGCCAGCAGAAAGACAGGGACGGCCACAGATACGCAGTATTTT,CASRKTGTATDTQYF
few,TRBV12-3/TRBV12-4,TRBJ2-7,.,TGTGCCAGCAGGGGGGCAGGGAGGTACGAGCAGTACTTC,CASRGAGRYEQYF
few,TRBV20-1,TRBJ2-4,TRBD2,TGCAGTGCTAGGGCTAGCGGGAGAGCCCAAAACATTCAGTACTTC,CSARASGRAQNIQYF
.,TRBV20-1,TRBJ2-1,.,TGCAGTGCTAGAGATCTCAGGGAGAACTCCTACAATGAGCAGTTCTTC,CSARDLRENSYNEQFF
many,TRBV7-3,TRBJ2-3,TRBD2,TGTGCCAGCAGCTTAACTAGCGGGCGCACAGATACGCAGTATTTT,CASSLTSGRTDTQYF
few,TRBV12-3/TRBV12-4,TRBJ1-2,.,TGTGCCAGCAGTTTAACGGTTGAGAGCTACACCTTC,CASSLTVESYTF
.,TRBV11-2,TRBJ2-1,.,TGTGCCAGCAGCCCATCACCCTATTGGAATGAGCAGTTCTTC,CASSPSPYWNEQFF
.,TRBV29-1,TRBJ2-6,.,TGCAGCGTTGTTGTCTGGGGGGCCAACGTCCTGACTTTC,CSVVVWGANVLTF
few,TRBV5-5,TRBJ1-5,.,TGTGCCAGCAGCCTACAGTGGAATCAGCCCCAGCATTTT,CASSLQWNQPQHF
.,TRBV5-1,TRBJ2-7,.,TGCGCCAGCAGCTTCGGACCCGGCTACGAGCAGTACTTC,CASSFGPGYEQYF
few,TRBV5-4,TRBJ2-1,.,TGTGCCAGCAGCCCCGCAGTGGACCCAGGGAATGAGCAGTTCTTC,CASSPAVDPGNEQFF
.,TRBV9,TRBJ2-2,.,TGTGCCAGCAGCGTAGAGCCCCAGGTTACCGGGGAGCTGTTTTTT,CASSVEPQVTGELFF
many,TRBV28,TRBJ1-5,.,TGTGCCTCCTCGGCCGGTTCTAATATTGGTCAGCCCCAGCATTTT,CASSAGSNIGQPQHF